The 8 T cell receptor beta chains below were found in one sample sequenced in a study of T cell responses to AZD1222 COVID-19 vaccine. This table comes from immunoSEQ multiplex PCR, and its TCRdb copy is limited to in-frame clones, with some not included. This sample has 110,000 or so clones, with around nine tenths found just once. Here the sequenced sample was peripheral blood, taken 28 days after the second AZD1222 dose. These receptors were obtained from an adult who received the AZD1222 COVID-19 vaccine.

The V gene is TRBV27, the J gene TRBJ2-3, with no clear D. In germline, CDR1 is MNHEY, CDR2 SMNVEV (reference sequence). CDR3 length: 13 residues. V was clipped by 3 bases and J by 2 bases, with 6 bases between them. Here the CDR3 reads CASSLTHTDTQYF. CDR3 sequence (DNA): TGTGCCAGCAGTTTGACCCACACAGATACGCAGTATTTT.

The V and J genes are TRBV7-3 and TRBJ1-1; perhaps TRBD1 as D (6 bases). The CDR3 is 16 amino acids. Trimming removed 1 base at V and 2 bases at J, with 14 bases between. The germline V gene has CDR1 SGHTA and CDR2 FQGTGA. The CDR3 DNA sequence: TGTGCCAGCAGCTTAAGTCCCTCGACAGGTAACACTGAAGCTTTCTTT. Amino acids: CASSLSPSTGNTEAFF.

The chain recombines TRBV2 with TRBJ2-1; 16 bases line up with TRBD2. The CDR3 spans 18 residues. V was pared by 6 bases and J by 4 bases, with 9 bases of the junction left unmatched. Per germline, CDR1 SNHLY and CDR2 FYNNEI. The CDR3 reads CASRQGLAGGLPYNEQFF. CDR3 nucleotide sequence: TGTGCCAGCAGACAGGGACTAGCGGGAGGGCTCCCTTACAATGAGCAGTTCTTC.

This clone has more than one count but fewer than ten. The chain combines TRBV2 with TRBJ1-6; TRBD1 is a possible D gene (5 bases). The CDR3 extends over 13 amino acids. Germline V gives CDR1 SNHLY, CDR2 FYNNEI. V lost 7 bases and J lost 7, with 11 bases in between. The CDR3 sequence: CASIPGVNSPLHF. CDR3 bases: TGTGCCAGCATCCCGGGGGTGAATTCACCCCTCCACTTT.

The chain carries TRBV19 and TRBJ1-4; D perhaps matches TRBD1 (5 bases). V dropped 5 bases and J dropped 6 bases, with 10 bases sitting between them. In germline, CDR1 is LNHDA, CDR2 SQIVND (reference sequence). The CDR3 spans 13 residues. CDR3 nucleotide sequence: TGTGCCAGTAGTCAAGTCAGGGATGAAAAACTGTTTTTT. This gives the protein CASSQVRDEKLFF.

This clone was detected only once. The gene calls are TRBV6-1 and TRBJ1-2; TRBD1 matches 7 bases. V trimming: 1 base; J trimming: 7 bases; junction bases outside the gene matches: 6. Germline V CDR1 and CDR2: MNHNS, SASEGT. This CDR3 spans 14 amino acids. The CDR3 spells CASSEEQGRSGYTF. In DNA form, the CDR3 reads TGTGCCAGCAGTGAAGAACAGGGGCGGAGTGGCTACACCTTC.

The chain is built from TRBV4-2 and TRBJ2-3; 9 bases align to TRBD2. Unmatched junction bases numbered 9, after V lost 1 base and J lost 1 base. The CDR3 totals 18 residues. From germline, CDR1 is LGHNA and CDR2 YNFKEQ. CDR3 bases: TGTGCCAGCAGCCAAGTGGTTAGCGGGGGCCCCCGCACAGATACGCAGTATTTT. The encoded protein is CASSQVVSGGPRTDTQYF.

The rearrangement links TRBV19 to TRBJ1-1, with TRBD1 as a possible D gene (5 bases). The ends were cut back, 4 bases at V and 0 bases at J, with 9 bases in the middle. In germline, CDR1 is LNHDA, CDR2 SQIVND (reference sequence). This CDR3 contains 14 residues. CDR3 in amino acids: CASSTGPMNTEAFF. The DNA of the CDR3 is TGTGCCAGTAGTACGGGACCCATGAACACTGAAGCTTTCTTT.